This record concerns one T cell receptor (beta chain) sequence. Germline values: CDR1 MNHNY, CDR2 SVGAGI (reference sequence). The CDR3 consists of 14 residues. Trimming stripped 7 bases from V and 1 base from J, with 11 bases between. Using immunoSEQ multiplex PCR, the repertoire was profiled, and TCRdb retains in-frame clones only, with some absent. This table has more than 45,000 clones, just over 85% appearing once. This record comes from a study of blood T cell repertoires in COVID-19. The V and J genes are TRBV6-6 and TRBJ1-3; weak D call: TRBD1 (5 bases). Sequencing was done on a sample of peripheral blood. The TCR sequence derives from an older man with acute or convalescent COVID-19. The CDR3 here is CASKLGGSGNTIYF. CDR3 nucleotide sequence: TGTGCCAGCAAACTGGGGGGATCTGGAAACACCATATATTTT.